This TCR beta chain was identified during a study of blood T cell repertoires in COVID-19. Produced via immunoSEQ multiplex PCR; TCRdb's table is partial and in-frame only. The sample lists more than 65,000 clones, approximately 78% occurring once. The table lists this clone with a count of one. V lost 3 bases and J 9 bases, leaving 12 bases between the germline ends. Germline V gene lookup returns CDR1 KGHSH and CDR2 LQKENI. This CDR3 is built from 13 residues. V gene TRBV18 combines with J gene TRBJ1-5; unclear D gene. The receptor was isolated from a woman older than 75 with acute or convalescent COVID-19. The sequencing sample was made of peripheral blood. DNA for the CDR3: TGTGCCAGCTCACCTTCGGAGGGCCGGCCCCAGCATTTT. Its translation: CASSPSEGRPQHF.